The 20 T cell receptor beta chains below come from one sample, sequenced in a study of lymphopenia after photon versus proton radiotherapy. Here immunoSEQ multiplex PCR was the method, and the copy in TCRdb shows in-frame clones only, minus some. The table lists about 65,000 clones, 87% of them singletons. The starting material was peripheral blood, obtained from a patient treated with proton-based radiotherapy. The receptor set was obtained from a man aged 80 or over with esophageal cancer.

The V call is TRBV15, the J call TRBJ2-1, with D perhaps TRBD2 (5 bases). The CDR3 loop spans 14 amino acids. The V end was cut by 3 bases, the J end by 6 bases, with 12 bases between. Germline V gene lookup returns CDR1 LNHNV and CDR2 YYDKDF (reference sequence). This CDR3 reads CATSRRGKGNEQFF. The CDR3 nucleotides read TGTGCCACCAGCAGGAGAGGGAAGGGCAATGAGCAGTTCTTC.

The V call is TRBV5-1, the J call TRBJ2-1, with 9 bases lining up with TRBD2. Germline CDR1 reads SGHRS; CDR2 reads YFSETQ. V shed 1 base, J shed 7 bases, and the junction held 6 bases outside the gene matches. The CDR3 extends over 15 amino acids. CDR3 in DNA: TGCGCCAGCAGCTTGTTAGCGGGAGCTGTGAATGAGCAGTTCTTC. Protein sequence: CASSLLAGAVNEQFF.

This chain uses TRBV6-5 with TRBJ2-7; 7 bases are a match to TRBD1. The ends lost 0 bases at V and 3 bases at J; junction bases unmatched: 8. This CDR3 has 16 amino acids. The germline gives CDR1 MNHEY, CDR2 SVGAGI. The CDR3 bases are TGTGCCAGCAGTTACTCGATTGGGCAGGGGGTCTACGAGCAGTACTTC. Its protein product is CASSYSIGQGVYEQYF.

The count of this clone is one. V usage is TRBV18 and J usage is TRBJ2-7, with 11 bases aligning to TRBD1. Germline V gives CDR1 KGHSH, CDR2 LQKENI. The CDR3 consists of 15 residues. J lost 2 bases, V lost 5 bases, and 5 bases had no gene match. CDR3 sequence: CASSFGTGGTYEQYF. CDR3 coding DNA: TGTGCCAGCTCATTCGGGACAGGGGGTACCTACGAGCAGTACTTC.

This chain connects TRBV19 to TRBJ1-2, with TRBD1 matching over 8 bases. The CDR3 has 15 residues. V lost 4 bases, J lost 6 bases, and 10 bases stayed unmatched. Per the germline V gene, CDR1 is LNHDA and CDR2 is SQIVND (reference sequence). The DNA of the CDR3 is TGTGCCAGTAGTAATGGCCAGGGGGCTGGGGATGGCTACACCTTC. It codes for CASSNGQGAGDGYTF.

In this sample, this clone turned up a few times. This chain uses TRBV6-5 with TRBJ2-5; D gene ambiguous. The CDR3 has 11 residues. Per the germline V gene, CDR1 is MNHEY and CDR2 is SVGAGI. V was pared by 4 bases and J by 5 bases, with 5 bases between. CDR3 loop: CASSFLETQYF. CDR3 sequence (DNA): TGTGCCAGCAGTTTTCTGGAGACCCAGTACTTC.

The V call is TRBV5-1, the J call TRBJ2-1; the match to TRBD1 covers 9 bases. This CDR3 contains 16 residues. Germline V gives CDR1 SGHRS, CDR2 YFSETQ. J gave up 1 base and V 4 bases, and 6 bases lay outside the gene matches. CDR3 sequence (DNA): TGCGCCAGCAGCCCCGCCGGGACAGGGTCCTACAATGAGCAGTTCTTC. This gives the protein CASSPAGTGSYNEQFF.

The rearrangement uses TRBV15 and TRBJ2-2; no definite D call. Trimming pared 2 bases from V and 6 bases from J, leaving 7 bases between. Germline-derived CDR1 and CDR2 are LNHNV and YYDKDF (reference sequence). The CDR3 is made up of 13 amino acids. DNA of the CDR3: TGTGCCACCAGCAGACCCCATGCCGGGGAGCTGTTTTTT. Encoded protein: CATSRPHAGELFF.

V is TRBV6-1 and J is TRBJ2-1; D ambiguous. Trimming shortened V by 5 bases and J by 4 bases, and 6 bases separated the two germline ends. The CDR3 extends over 12 amino acids. CDR1 MNHNS and CDR2 SASEGT come from the germline V gene. The CDR3 DNA follows: TGTGCCAGCAGTATGGCGTACAATGAGCAGTTCTTC. Protein sequence: CASSMAYNEQFF.

A single count supports this clone. The chain is built from TRBV5-6 and TRBJ2-7; tentative D call: TRBD2 (7 bases). Germline CDR1 SGHDT, CDR2 YYEEEE. This CDR3 region has 18 residues. Trimming shortened V by 6 bases and J by 2 bases, and 27 bases separated the two germline ends. This CDR3 is CASTSGRGATRTTYEQYF. The CDR3 DNA follows: TGTGCCAGCACCTCTGGGAGGGGGGCCACACGAACCACCTACGAGCAGTACTTC.

The chain combines TRBV30 with TRBJ2-5, with 9 nucleotides matching TRBD2. The CDR3 extends over 13 amino acids. J lost 6 bases, V lost 2 bases, and 4 bases had no gene match. Germline CDR1 reads GTSNPN; CDR2 reads SVGIG (reference sequence). Written as DNA, the CDR3 is TGTGCCTGGAGTTATAGCGGGAGTAAGACCCAGTACTTC. It translates to CAWSYSGSKTQYF.

The rearrangement joins TRBV7-9 to TRBJ2-3; unclear D gene. V was trimmed by 5 bases and J by 7 bases, leaving 10 bases between them. The CDR3 length is 12 residues. Germline V gives CDR1 SEHNR, CDR2 FQNEAQ (reference sequence). The CDR3 nucleotides are TGTGCCAGCAGCCCCGCGTTAAATACGCAGTATTTT. This encodes CASSPALNTQYF.

The rearrangement links TRBV18 to TRBJ1-4; unclear D gene. The germline gives CDR1 KGHSH, CDR2 LQKENI. The CDR3 is made up of 14 amino acids. Trimming shortened V by 6 bases and J by 3 bases, and 11 bases separated the two germline ends. The CDR3 DNA reads TGTGCCAGCTCCCGGGAGGCCTCTAATGAAAAACTGTTTTTT. Amino acids: CASSREASNEKLFF.

This clone has only one observation. The chain carries TRBV4-2 and TRBJ2-7; 7 bases fit TRBD1. Germline values: CDR1 LGHNA, CDR2 YNFKEQ. The CDR3 is made up of 14 amino acids. J gave up 0 bases and V 3 bases, and 2 bases lay outside the gene matches. The CDR3 reads CASSQGQISYEQYF. In nucleotides, the CDR3 is TGTGCCAGCAGCCAGGGACAGATCTCCTACGAGCAGTACTTC.

This chain joins TRBV15 and TRBJ2-1; D call uncertain. This CDR3 comprises 13 residues. V was shortened by 3 bases and J by 10 bases, with 13 bases between the two germline ends. Germline loops: CDR1 LNHNV, CDR2 YYDKDF (reference sequence). CDR3 sequence (DNA): TGTGCCACCAGCAGGGAGTACGGTCTCGAGCAGTTCTTC. Protein product: CATSREYGLEQFF.

The chain recombines TRBV6-5 with TRBJ1-5; D gene ambiguous. V lost 3 bases and J lost 2, with 14 bases in between. The CDR3 extends over 16 amino acids. Per germline, CDR1 MNHEY and CDR2 SVGAGI. CDR3 nucleotides: TGTGCCAGCAGTTATAGGGCACTAGGTGGCAATCAGCCCCAGCATTTT. Its translation: CASSYRALGGNQPQHF.

This clone appeared a few times. V and J are TRBV7-9 and TRBJ2-7, with D perhaps given as TRBD1 or TRBD2 (5 bases each). The CDR3 is made up of 14 amino acids. Germline-derived CDR1 and CDR2 are SEHNR and FQNEAQ (reference sequence). Trimming removed 3 bases from V and 5 bases from J, with 14 bases in between. CDR3 DNA sequence: TGTGCCAGCAGCTTGGTGGGGGTGGGCGACGAGCAGTACTTC. Its protein product is CASSLVGVGDEQYF.

The V gene is TRBV7-9, the J gene TRBJ2-4; TRBD2 matches at 8 bases. CDR1 and CDR2 (germline): SEHNR, FQNEAQ (reference sequence). With 4 bases clipped from V and 5 bases from J, the junction kept 13 bases outside the gene matches. The length of the CDR3 is 17 residues. The CDR3 loop reads CASSSTSYGGAQNIQYF. The CDR3 bases are TGTGCCAGCAGCTCAACCTCCTACGGGGGGGCCCAAAACATTCAGTACTTC.

This clone is a singleton in its sample. CDR3 bases: TGCGCCAGCAGCTTGTCCGGCACTAGTTTCAATGAGCAGTTCTTC. Protein: CASSLSGTSFNEQFF. The chain combines TRBV5-1 with TRBJ2-1; TRBD2 is a possible D gene (5 bases). Germline CDR1 SGHRS, CDR2 YFSETQ. The CDR3 extends over 15 amino acids. Trimming shortened V by 1 base and J by 6 bases, and 14 bases separated the two germline ends.

The chain employs TRBV7-6 and TRBJ1-1; no clear D. Trimming cost V 1 base and J 1 base, with 4 bases left between them. Germline-derived CDR1 and CDR2 are SGHVS and FNYEAQ. This CDR3 is built from 13 residues. CDR3 nucleotide sequence: TGTGCCAGCAGCTTAGACAGGAACACTGAAGCTTTCTTT. Protein sequence: CASSLDRNTEAFF.